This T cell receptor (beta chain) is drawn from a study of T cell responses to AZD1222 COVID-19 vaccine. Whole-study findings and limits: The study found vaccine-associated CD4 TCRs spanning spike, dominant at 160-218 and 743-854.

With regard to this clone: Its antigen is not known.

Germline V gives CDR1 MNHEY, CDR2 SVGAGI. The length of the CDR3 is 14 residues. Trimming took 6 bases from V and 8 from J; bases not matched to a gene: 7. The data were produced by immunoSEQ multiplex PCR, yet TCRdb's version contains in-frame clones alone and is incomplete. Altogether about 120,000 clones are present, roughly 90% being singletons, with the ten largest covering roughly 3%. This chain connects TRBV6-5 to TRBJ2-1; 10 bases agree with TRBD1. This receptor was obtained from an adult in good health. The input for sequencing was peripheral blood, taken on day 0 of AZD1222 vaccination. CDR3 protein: CASSQGQGFYEQFF. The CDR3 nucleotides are TGTGCCAGCAGCCAGGGACAGGGGTTTTATGAGCAGTTCTTC.